This TCR beta chain was captured in a study of PD-1 blockade in mismatch repair-deficient tumors (dated by TCRdb to 2017 to 2019). Background on the whole study: The trial enrolled fewer than 90 consecutive patients with some twelve mismatch repair-deficient cancer types between late 2013 and 2016, all previously treated and progressing. Deep sequencing of TCR CDR3 regions was used to track tumor-associated T cell clones in peripheral blood of patients responding to PD-1 blockade.

The germline V gene (reference sequence) yields MNHEY for CDR1 and SMNVEV for CDR2. V is clipped by 3 bases and J by 5 bases, and the sequence between their germline boundaries is 13 bases long. Counted from cysteine to phenylalanine, this CDR3 has 14 amino acids. Only the CDR3 region is kept as DNA, spanning 42 bases read in frame from base 1. As regards this clone: What this receptor recognizes is not known. One base away there is no much larger clone; base qualities are not given.

Beyond this particular receptor, the publication reports: Clones residing in the tumor, which were often undetectable in blood before treatment, expanded quickly after pembrolizumab and then contracted, generally before radiologic responses.

This specimen's time point label, interpreted: peripheral blood 12 weeks after first pembrolizumab dose. Mismatch repair deficiency in every enrolled patient was established by polymerase chain reaction or immunohistochemistry. TCR sequencing was performed for a few patients who responded to pembrolizumab therapy. In the phase II trial, pembrolizumab PD-1 blockade was tested prospectively in advanced mismatch repair-deficient cancers, no matter which tissue of origin the cancers came from. Peripheral blood T cell samples were gathered serially, both before PD-1 blockade started and at multiple time points afterward. The timing of each blood sample was reported as weeks after the first dose of pembrolizumab. The method was the immunoSEQ multiplex PCR assay. The source is immuneACCESS, and TCRdb retained only in-frame sequences with V and J called. Part of the clones is not carried over; for the studies checked, unresolved V genes explain less than half of this, and the remainder is unexplained. Counted in this sample were tens of thousands of clones; 81% of them appeared once. The top ten hold just over 2.5% of the sample.

The chain employs TRBV27 and TRBJ2-5; a confident D gene designation cannot be given. The receptor was derived from an adult with mismatch repair-deficient cancer. The sequences come from peripheral blood, collected 12 weeks after starting pembrolizumab. The nucleotide sequence is TGTGCCAGCAGTTTGACACTGAGCTTGGAGACCCAGTACTTC. Translated, this gives CASSLTLSLETQYF.